The 8 T cell receptor beta chains below were found in one sample sequenced in a study of blood T cell repertoires in COVID-19. The table came from immunoSEQ multiplex PCR; TCRdb's copy has only in-frame clones and leaves some out. The sample has 45,000 to 55,000 clones; about 90% are singletons. Sequences were obtained from peripheral blood. Receptors originate from a man aged 80 or over with acute or convalescent COVID-19.

The genes are TRBV7-9 and TRBJ1-1, with D possibly TRBD1 on 5 matching bases. Germline CDR1 SEHNR, CDR2 FQNEAQ (reference sequence). This CDR3 is 12 amino acids long. Between the trimmed V and J ends, which lost 1 base and 6 bases, there was a span of 6 bases. The CDR3 nucleotides read TGTGCCAGCAGCTTAGGCAGGGCTGAAGCTTTCTTT. This encodes CASSLGRAEAFF.

The chain has TRBV30 and TRBJ1-3; a possible D gene is TRBD1 (6 bases). Germline V gene sequence: CDR1 GTSNPN, CDR2 SVGIG (reference sequence). This CDR3 has 16 amino acids. The ends were cut back, 1 base at V and 0 bases at J, with 13 bases in the middle. Here the CDR3 reads CAWSGLDRPSGNTIYF. CDR3 bases: TGTGCCTGGAGTGGACTGGACAGACCCTCTGGAAACACCATATATTTT.

This chain joins TRBV3-1 (or the pseudogene TRBV3-2) and TRBJ2-2; 12 bases are a match to TRBD2. The germline V gene has CDR1 LGHDT and CDR2 YNNKEL (reference sequence). V was pared by 4 bases and J by 7 bases, with 4 bases of the junction left unmatched. The CDR3 extends over 15 amino acids. CDR3 sequence: CASSRLAGDGGELFF. CDR3 DNA: TGTGCCAGCAGCCGACTAGCGGGGGATGGCGGGGAGCTGTTTTTT.

CDR3 DNA: TGTGCCAGCAGCCCACTAGCGGGGGGGGGACCCGAGCAGTTCTTC. Translated, it gives CASSPLAGGGPEQFF. The rearrangement joins TRBV5-6 to TRBJ2-1; 13 bases align to TRBD2. Germline trimming cut 4 bases from V and 10 bases from J; bases unmatched to any gene: 8. The CDR3 is made up of 15 amino acids. Per the germline V gene, CDR1 is SGHDT and CDR2 is YYEEEE.

The genes are TRBV5-1 and TRBJ1-2; TRBD1 matches 9 bases. There are 16 residues in the CDR3. Germline V gene lookup returns CDR1 SGHRS and CDR2 YFSETQ. The V segment lost 4 bases and the J segment 3 bases; nucleotides outside the gene matches: 10. The CDR3 nucleotides read TGCGCCAGCAGCCTCGGGACAGGGAGGTTGGACTATGGCTACACCTTC. This codes for CASSLGTGRLDYGYTF.

The rearrangement uses TRBV29-1 and TRBJ2-5; 7 bases match TRBD1. The germline CDR1 and CDR2 sequences are SQVTM and ANQGSEA. The CDR3 is 13 residues long. V shed 8 bases, J shed 5 bases, and the junction held 11 bases outside the gene matches. CDR3 in amino acids: CSQLEGAGETQYF. DNA for the CDR3: TGCAGCCAACTCGAGGGGGCAGGTGAGACCCAGTACTTC.

This chain joins TRBV3-1 (or the pseudogene TRBV3-2) and TRBJ2-7, with 7 bases aligning to TRBD2. With V trimmed by 5 bases and J by 5 bases, 12 bases remained unmatched. The CDR3 extends over 15 amino acids. Germline lookup yields CDR1 LGHDT and CDR2 YNNKEL (reference sequence). The CDR3 nucleotides are TGTGCCAGCAGCTCCCTCGGCGGGGGTATCGACGAGCAGTACTTC. Its translation: CASSSLGGGIDEQYF.

The chain is built from TRBV15 and TRBJ1-6; no firm D call. The ends were cut back, 5 bases at V and 12 bases at J, with 14 bases in the middle. This CDR3 has 13 amino acids. CDR1 is LNHNV, CDR2 YYDKDF, per germline (reference sequence). This chain's CDR3 is CATSLLQRQPLHF. Written as DNA, the CDR3 is TGTGCCACCAGCCTCCTCCAGAGGCAACCCCTCCACTTT.